Below, 18 T cell receptor beta chains from the same sample are listed, as sequenced in a study of tumor-infiltrating lymphocytes in primary liver carcinoma (dated by TCRdb to 2017 to 2019). Total RNA and DNA were co-extracted from 20-30 mg of bulk tissue with the AllPrep DNA/RNA mini kit, without cell sorting. The listed sequencing device is Illumina HiSeq 2500. Starting from approximately 0.5 ug total RNA, TCRbeta-specific cDNA was produced by reverse transcription with a constant-region primer and ProtoScript II reverse transcriptase. TCRbeta libraries were built with three nested multiplex PCR rounds, a slightly modified ARM-PCR procedure. Each of the first two PCR rounds ran for 10 cycles and used multiplex TRBV1-TRBV30 forward primers together with a Cbeta reverse primer. TCRdb cleaned the public reads at Q25 with fastp, built clones with MiXCR and kept in-frame beta chains. Every CDR3 protein is listed once, alongside the most common genes and DNA of its rows. The sample data list roughly 120,000 distinct CDR3 sequences, and about 68% of these were observed just once. Together, the top ten hold around 9.7% of the sample.

Sequencing was performed on liver tumor tissue from sampling region 1. Read against the paper, the sample's cell subset or site label means: tumor region T1, superior pole. The receptors were gathered from a woman aged 55-69 years with primary liver carcinoma and hepatitis B virus infection.

This sequence joins TRBV12-3 or TRBV12-4 and TRBJ1-1; D gene ambiguous. Between the trimmed V and J ends, which lost 10 bases and 3 bases, there was a span of 12 bases. The CDR3 is made up of 12 amino acids. The CDR3 DNA sequence: TGTGCCATCAGGAGCGCTTACACTGAAGCTTTCTTT. This codes for CAIRSAYTEAFF.

The chain uses TRBV5-1 and TRBJ1-1, with a tentative D call TRBD1 (5 bases). The CDR3 loop spans 15 amino acids. Trimming stripped 4 bases from V and 1 base from J, with 14 bases between. In germline, CDR1 is SGHRS, CDR2 YFSETQ. This chain's CDR3 is CASSLQGTQNTEAFF. Here the CDR3 DNA reads TGCGCCAGCAGCCTCCAGGGCACCCAGAACACTGAAGCTTTCTTT.

This clonotype was found many times. V usage is TRBV10-3 and J usage is TRBJ2-5; no reliable D call. The CDR3 consists of 14 residues. Trimming cost V 0 bases and J 1 base, with 6 bases left between them. Germline-derived CDR1 and CDR2 are ENHRY and SYGVKD. CDR3 DNA: TGTGCCATCAGTGAGTCGGCAGCCCAAGAGACCCAGTACTTC. It encodes CAISESAAQETQYF.

The CDR3 sequence: CAWRTGDCFSNQPQHF. The CDR3 bases are TGTGCCTGGAGGACAGGGGACTGTTTTAGCAATCAGCCCCAGCATTTT. The V gene is TRBV30, the J gene TRBJ1-5, with 8 bases fitting TRBD1. The CDR3 extends over 16 amino acids. V dropped 3 bases and J dropped 0; count of bases not matched to a gene: 7. Germline lookup yields CDR1 GTSNPN and CDR2 SVGIG (reference sequence).

With regard to this clonotype: This sequence may be a read error, since a much larger clone differs from it by one base. V usage is TRBV6-5 and J usage is TRBJ2-1; 10 bases are a match to TRBD1. The CDR3 sequence is 15 residues long. Per the germline V gene, CDR1 is MNHEY and CDR2 is SVGAGI. Here the CDR3 DNA reads TGTGCCAGCAGCTTGGGACAGGGGCGTAACAATGAGCAGCTCTTC. Protein: CASSLGQGRNNEQLF.

On this clonotype itself: This may stem from a read error, because a much larger clone lies one nucleotide away. The V call is TRBV6-1, the J call TRBJ1-1; 7 bases agree with TRBD1. There are 14 residues in the CDR3. The germline V gene encodes CDR1 MNHNS and CDR2 SASEGT. The V segment lost 10 bases and the J segment 6 bases; nucleotides outside the gene matches: 14. CDR3 residues: CANTRTGDGSEAFF. As DNA, the CDR3 is TGTGCCAACACCCGGACAGGCGACGGGTCTGAAGCTTTCTTT.

This clonotype came up many times. The chain carries TRBV29-1 and TRBJ2-1; 13 bases align to TRBD2. The CDR3 consists of 15 residues. The germline V gene has CDR1 SQVTM and CDR2 ANQGSEA. V shed 7 bases and J 8 bases; nucleotides not matched to a gene: 11. The CDR3 is CSGTPTSGRAYEQFF. In nucleotides, the CDR3 is TGCAGCGGCACCCCCACTAGCGGGAGGGCCTATGAGCAGTTCTTC.

On this clonotype itself: Since no conserved phenylalanine or tryptophan closes the CDR3, a read error is the likely cause. The rearrangement uses TRBV11-3 and TRBJ2-1; TRBD2 might be the D (7 bases). The CDR3 loop spans 17 amino acids. The germline gives CDR1 SGHNT, CDR2 YENEEA. Trimming shortened V by 4 bases and J by 6 bases, and 22 bases separated the two germline ends. The CDR3 bases are TGTGCCAGCAGCTCCCGGGGGGCGCGGACTATGGTCAATGAGCAGTTCCTC. Translating gives CASSSRGARTMVNEQFL.

This chain links TRBV7-3 with TRBJ2-1; 7 bases match TRBD1. This CDR3 region has 14 residues. Germline V gives CDR1 SGHTA, CDR2 FQGTGA. Losses at the gene ends were 9 bases for V and 8 bases for J; bases not matched to a gene: 13. Written as DNA, the CDR3 is TGTGCCAGTAGCGCATACAGGGGTTCGGATGAGCAGTTCTTC. This codes for CASSAYRGSDEQFF.

In its sample, this clonotype is medium-sized. Written as DNA, the CDR3 is TGTGCCAGCAGCCCGTGGGGCGGGGAGCTGTTTTTT. Translating it yields CASSPWGGELFF. The chain links TRBV11-3 to TRBJ2-2; D remains ambiguous. Trimming pared 5 bases from V and 7 bases from J, leaving 8 bases between. CDR3 length equals 12 residues. Germline-derived CDR1 and CDR2 are SGHNT and YENEEA.

Remarks on this clonotype: Mismatch with germline at one junction end may stem from a read error. V gene TRBV28 combines with J gene TRBJ2-1, with no clear D. This CDR3 contains 14 residues. Per germline, CDR1 MDHEN and CDR2 SYDVKM. Here the CDR3 DNA reads TGTGCCGGCAGTCCGGCGACCTCCCTGGGGGAGCAGTTCTTC. It translates to CAGSPATSLGEQFF.

Of note for this clonotype: One end of the junction varies from germline; a read error may be responsible. The chain is built from TRBV11-2 and TRBJ2-3, with 7 bases aligning to TRBD2. Germline-derived CDR1 and CDR2 are SGHAT and FQNNGV. This CDR3 contains 15 residues. The CDR3 sequence: CASSPRVAGPDTQYF. CDR3 DNA sequence: TGTGCCAGCAGCCCTCGAGTAGCGGGCCCAGATACACAGTATTTT.

This clonotype appeared a few times. The chain carries TRBV2 and TRBJ2-3, with 7 bases fitting TRBD2. This CDR3 is 17 amino acids long. CDR1 and CDR2 (germline): SNHLY, FYNNEI. The J segment lost 0 bases and the V segment lost 6 bases, leaving 12 bases of the junction unmatched. CDR3 in DNA: TGTGCCAGCAGGTTTGAGGCTAGCGGCCCTAGCACAGATACGCAGTATTTT. Its protein product is CASRFEASGPSTDTQYF.

This clonotype has just one count. A junction boundary mismatches the germline segment, possibly from a read error. The chain has TRBV28 and TRBJ2-6; D may be TRBD1 (6 bases). This CDR3 has 17 amino acids. Germline CDR1 reads MDHEN; CDR2 reads SYDVKM. CDR3 sequence: CASSPVGAHSGTNVLTF. As DNA, the CDR3 is TGTGCCAGCAGTCCCGTGGGGGCTCACTCTGGGACCAACGTCCTGACTTTC.

On this clonotype itself: Mismatch with germline at one junction end may stem from a read error. The CDR3 here is CASSLRLQGIDEQYF. The CDR3 DNA sequence: TGTGCCAGCAGCTTACGCCTGCAGGGTATAGACGAGCAGTACTTT. The chain links TRBV11-2 to TRBJ2-7; D possibly corresponds to TRBD1 (5 bases). In germline, CDR1 is SGHAT, CDR2 FQNNGV. The CDR3 runs 15 residues.

On this clonotype itself: A read error is likely, as this CDR3 ends without the conserved phenylalanine or tryptophan. The J gene is TRBJ2-1, the V gene TRBV11-3; 10 nucleotides match TRBD2. This CDR3 is built from 15 residues. Germline CDR1 is SGHNT and CDR2 is YENEEA. The CDR3: CDSILGTSGKLEQFL. DNA for the CDR3: TGTGACAGCATCTTAGGAACTAGCGGGAAGCTTGAGCAGTTCCTC.

This clonotype was observed at least ten times. V and J are TRBV4-1 and TRBJ2-2; D ambiguous. The CDR3 consists of 15 residues. Germline CDR1 reads MGHRA; CDR2 reads YSYEKL. V gave up 7 bases and J gave up 4 bases, with 16 bases separating them. This CDR3 reads CASNTYSASTGELFF. The DNA for the CDR3 is TGCGCCAGCAACACTTACTCCGCGAGCACCGGGGAGCTGTTTTTT.

With respect to this clonotype: This sequence may be a read error, since a much larger clone differs from it by one base. The chain uses TRBV28 and TRBJ2-7; 10 nucleotides align to TRBD1. Germline V gene lookup returns CDR1 MDHEN and CDR2 SYDVKM. This CDR3 is 14 amino acids long. The chain's CDR3 is CASSSTGGFGEQCF. In nucleotides, the CDR3 is TGTGCCAGCAGTTCGACAGGGGGCTTCGGGGAGCAGTGCTTC.